Here is one TCR beta chain with its context. Its antigen is unidentified. The sample belongs to a study of T cell responses to AZD1222 COVID-19 vaccine. Findings and limits, study-wide: Repertoires were obtained only post-peak T cell response. Vaccine-associated CD4 TCRs spanned spike, dominant at 160-218 and 743-854. Donors in the cohort were predominantly white British and more often female, and clonal diversity was possibly underestimated. Recipients of two AZD1222 doses showed rising Spike-specific TCR breadth and depth.

The table came from immunoSEQ multiplex PCR; TCRdb's copy has only in-frame clones and leaves some out. Altogether roughly 100,000 clones are present, approximately 89% being singletons, with the ten largest covering roughly 20%. The starting material was peripheral blood, obtained on day 0 of AZD1222 vaccination. This clonotype was sampled from an adult in good health.

The CDR3 is CASSTGEGWVTEAFF. As DNA, the CDR3 is TGTGCCAGTAGTACGGGGGAGGGGTGGGTCACTGAAGCTTTCTTT. The genes are TRBV19 and TRBJ1-1, with D maybe TRBD1 (5 bases). This CDR3 comprises 15 residues. V was pared by 4 bases and J by 4 bases, with 16 bases between. The germline V gene has CDR1 LNHDA and CDR2 SQIVND (reference sequence).